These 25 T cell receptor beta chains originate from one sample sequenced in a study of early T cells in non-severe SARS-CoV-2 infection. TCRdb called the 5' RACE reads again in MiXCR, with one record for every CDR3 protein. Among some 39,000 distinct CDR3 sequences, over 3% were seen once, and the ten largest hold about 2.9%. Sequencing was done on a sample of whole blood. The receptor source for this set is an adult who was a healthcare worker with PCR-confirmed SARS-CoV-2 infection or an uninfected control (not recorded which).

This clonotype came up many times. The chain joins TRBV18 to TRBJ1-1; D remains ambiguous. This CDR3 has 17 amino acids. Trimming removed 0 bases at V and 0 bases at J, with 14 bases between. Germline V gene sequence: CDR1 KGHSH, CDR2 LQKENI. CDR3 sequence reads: CASSPPGKGALNTEAFF. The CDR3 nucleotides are TGTGCCAGCTCACCACCAGGGAAAGGAGCCCTGAACACTGAAGCTTTCTTT.

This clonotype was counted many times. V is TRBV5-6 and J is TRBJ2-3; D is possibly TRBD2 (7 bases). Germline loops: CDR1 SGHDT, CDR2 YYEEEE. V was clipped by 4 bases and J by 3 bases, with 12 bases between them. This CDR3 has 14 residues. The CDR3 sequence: CASSRGTTTDTQYF. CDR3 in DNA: TGTGCCAGCAGCAGGGGGACTACAACAGATACGCAGTATTTT. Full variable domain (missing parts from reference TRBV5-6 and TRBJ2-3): DAGVTQSPTHLIKTRGQQVTLRCSPKSGHDTVSWYQQALGQGPQFIFQYYEEEERQRGNFPDRFSGHQFPNYSSELNVNALLLGDSALYLCASSRGTTTDTQYFGPGTRLTVL.

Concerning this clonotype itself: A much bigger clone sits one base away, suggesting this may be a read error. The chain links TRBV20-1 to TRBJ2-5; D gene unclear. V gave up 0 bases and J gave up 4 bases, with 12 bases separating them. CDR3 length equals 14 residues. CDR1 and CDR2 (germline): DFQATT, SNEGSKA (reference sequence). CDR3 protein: CSARDLARTETQYF. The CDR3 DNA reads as TGCAGTGCTAGAGATCTCGCTAGAACAGAGACCCAGTACTTC.

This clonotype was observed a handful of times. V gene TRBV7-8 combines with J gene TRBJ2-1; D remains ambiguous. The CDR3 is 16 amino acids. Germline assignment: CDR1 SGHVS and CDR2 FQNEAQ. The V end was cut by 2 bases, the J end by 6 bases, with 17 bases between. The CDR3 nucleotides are TGTGCCAGCAGCTTAATGCGAAGCGCCCAGCCCAATGAGCAGTTCTTC. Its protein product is CASSLMRSAQPNEQFF.

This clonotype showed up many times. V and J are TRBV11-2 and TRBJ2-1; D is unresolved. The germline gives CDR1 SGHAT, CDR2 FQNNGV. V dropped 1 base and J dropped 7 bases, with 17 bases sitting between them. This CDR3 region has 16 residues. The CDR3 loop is CASSLVRPAPRNEQFF. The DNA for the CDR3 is TGTGCCAGCAGCTTAGTCCGACCCGCCCCGCGGAATGAGCAGTTCTTC.

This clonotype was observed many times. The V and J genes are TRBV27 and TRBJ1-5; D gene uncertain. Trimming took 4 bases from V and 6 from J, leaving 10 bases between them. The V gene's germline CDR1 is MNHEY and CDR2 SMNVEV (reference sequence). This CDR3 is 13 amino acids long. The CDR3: CASSSLTSQPQHF. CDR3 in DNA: TGTGCCAGCAGTTCCCTCACAAGTCAGCCCCAGCATTTT.

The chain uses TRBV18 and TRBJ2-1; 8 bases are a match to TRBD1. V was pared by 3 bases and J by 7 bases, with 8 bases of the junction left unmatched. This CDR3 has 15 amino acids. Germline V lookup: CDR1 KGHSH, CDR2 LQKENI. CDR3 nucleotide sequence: TGTGCCAGCTCACCCGGGCAGGGGGCGCGAAATGAGCAGTTCTTC. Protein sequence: CASSPGQGARNEQFF.

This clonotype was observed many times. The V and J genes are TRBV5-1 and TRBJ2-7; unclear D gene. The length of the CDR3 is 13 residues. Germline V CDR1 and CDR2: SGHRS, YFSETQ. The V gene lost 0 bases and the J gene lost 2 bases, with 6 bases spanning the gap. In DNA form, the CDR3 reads TGCGCCAGCAGCTTGGACACCCCCTACGAGCAGTACTTC. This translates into CASSLDTPYEQYF.

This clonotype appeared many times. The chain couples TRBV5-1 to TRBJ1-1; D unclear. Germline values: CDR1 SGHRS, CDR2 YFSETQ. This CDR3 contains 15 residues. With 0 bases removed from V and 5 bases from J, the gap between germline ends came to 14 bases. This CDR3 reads CASSLAGEGRTEAFF. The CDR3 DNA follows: TGCGCCAGCAGCTTGGCCGGGGAAGGGAGGACTGAAGCTTTCTTT.

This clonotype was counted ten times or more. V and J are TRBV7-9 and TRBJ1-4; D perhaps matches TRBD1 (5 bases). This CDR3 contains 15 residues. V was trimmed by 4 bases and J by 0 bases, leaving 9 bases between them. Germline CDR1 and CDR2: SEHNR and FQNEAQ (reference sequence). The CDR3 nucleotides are TGTGCCAGCAGCTCCTGGGGGGCAACTAATGAAAAACTGTTTTTT. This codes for CASSSWGATNEKLFF.

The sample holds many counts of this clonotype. As DNA, the CDR3 is TGTGCCAGCAACGAGCATAGGGGGGAGGGCCACACAGATACGCAGTATTTT. It yields the protein CASNEHRGEGHTDTQYF. The chain is built from TRBV21-1 and TRBJ2-3; TRBD2, the table's D call, was not compared with the DNA. TRBV21-1 is marked as a pseudogene. This CDR3 has 17 amino acids.

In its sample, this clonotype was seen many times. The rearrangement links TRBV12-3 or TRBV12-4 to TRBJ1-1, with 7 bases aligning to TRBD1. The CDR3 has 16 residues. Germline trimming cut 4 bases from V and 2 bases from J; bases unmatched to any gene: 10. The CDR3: CASSSKFRQGNTEAFF. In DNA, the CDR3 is TGTGCCAGCAGTTCTAAATTTCGACAGGGAAACACTGAAGCTTTCTTT.

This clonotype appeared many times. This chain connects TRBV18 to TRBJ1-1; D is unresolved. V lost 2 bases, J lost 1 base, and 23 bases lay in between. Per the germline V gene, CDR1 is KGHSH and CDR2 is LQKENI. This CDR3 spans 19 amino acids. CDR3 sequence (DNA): TGTGCCAGCTCACCAATATTCGGGTTATCACAACGGACGAACACTGAAGCTTTCTTT. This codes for CASSPIFGLSQRTNTEAFF.

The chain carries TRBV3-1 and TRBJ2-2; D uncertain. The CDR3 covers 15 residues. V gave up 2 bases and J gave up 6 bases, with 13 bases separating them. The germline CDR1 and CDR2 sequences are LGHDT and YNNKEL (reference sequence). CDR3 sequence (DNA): TGTGCCAGCAGCCAAAACCCGTCTAGTCCCGGGGAGCTGTTTTTT. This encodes CASSQNPSSPGELFF.

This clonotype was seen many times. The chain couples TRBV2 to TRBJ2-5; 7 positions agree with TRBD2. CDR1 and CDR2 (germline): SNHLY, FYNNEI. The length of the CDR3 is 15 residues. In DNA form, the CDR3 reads TGTGCGACTTTGAGAGCGGGCGGGAGCGCAGAGACCCAGTACTTC. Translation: CATLRAGGSAETQYF.

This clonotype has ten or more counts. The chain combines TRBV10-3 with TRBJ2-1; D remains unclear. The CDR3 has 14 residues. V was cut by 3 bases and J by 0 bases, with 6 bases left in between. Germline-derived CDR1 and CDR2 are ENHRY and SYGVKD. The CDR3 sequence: CAISDASSYNEQFF. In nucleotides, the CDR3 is TGTGCCATCAGTGACGCCAGCTCCTACAATGAGCAGTTCTTC.

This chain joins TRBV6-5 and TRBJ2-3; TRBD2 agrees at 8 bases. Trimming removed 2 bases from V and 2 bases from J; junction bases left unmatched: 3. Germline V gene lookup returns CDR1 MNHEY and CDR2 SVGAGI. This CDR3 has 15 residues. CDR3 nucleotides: TGTGCCAGCAGTTACAGCGGGAGTTTCACAGATACGCAGTATTTT. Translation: CASSYSGSFTDTQYF.

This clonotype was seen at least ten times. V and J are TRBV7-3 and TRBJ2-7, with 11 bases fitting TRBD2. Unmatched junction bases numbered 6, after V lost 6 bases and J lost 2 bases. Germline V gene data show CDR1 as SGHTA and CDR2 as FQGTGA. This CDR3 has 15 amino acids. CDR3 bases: TGTGCCAGCAGTCAGGGACTAGCGGCCCCCTACGAGCAGTACTTC. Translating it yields CASSQGLAAPYEQYF.

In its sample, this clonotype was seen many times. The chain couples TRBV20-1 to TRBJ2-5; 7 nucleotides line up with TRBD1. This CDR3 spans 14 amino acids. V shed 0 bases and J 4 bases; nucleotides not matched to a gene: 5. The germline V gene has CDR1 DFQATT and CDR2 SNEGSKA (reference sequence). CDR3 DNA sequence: TGCAGTGCTAGAGATAGAAGGGGGCGAGAGACCCAGTACTTC. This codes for CSARDRRGRETQYF.

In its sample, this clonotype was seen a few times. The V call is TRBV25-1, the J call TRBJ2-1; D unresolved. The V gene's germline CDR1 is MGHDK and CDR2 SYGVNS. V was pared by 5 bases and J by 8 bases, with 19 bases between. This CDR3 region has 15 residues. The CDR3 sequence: CASSRARNADDEQFF. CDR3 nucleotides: TGTGCCAGCAGTCGGGCGCGAAATGCGGATGATGAGCAGTTCTTC.

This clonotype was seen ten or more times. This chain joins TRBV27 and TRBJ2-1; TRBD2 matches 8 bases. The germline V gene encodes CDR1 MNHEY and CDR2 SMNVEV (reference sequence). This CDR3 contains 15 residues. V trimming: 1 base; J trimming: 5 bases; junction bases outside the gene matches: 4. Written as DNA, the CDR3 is TGTGCCAGCAGTTTATTTGCGGGAGGAGACAATGAGCAGTTCTTC. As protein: CASSLFAGGDNEQFF.

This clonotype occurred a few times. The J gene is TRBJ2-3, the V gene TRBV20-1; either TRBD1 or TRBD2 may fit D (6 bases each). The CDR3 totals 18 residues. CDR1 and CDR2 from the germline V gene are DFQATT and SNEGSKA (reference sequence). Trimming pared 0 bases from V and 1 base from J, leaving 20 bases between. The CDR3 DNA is TGCAGTGCTAGAGACCCTACAAGGGGGACTTTGGGCACAGATACGCAGTATTTT. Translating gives CSARDPTRGTLGTDTQYF.

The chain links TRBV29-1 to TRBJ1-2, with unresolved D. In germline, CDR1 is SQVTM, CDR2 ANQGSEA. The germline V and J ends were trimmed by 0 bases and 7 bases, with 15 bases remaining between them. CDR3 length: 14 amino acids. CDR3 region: CSVEDPSGYSGYTF. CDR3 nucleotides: TGCAGCGTTGAAGATCCTTCCGGGTATTCTGGCTACACCTTC.

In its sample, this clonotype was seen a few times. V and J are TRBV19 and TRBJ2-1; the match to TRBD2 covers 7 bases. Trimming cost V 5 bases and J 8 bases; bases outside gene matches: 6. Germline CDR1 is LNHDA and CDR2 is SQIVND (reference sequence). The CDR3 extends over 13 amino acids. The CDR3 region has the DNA TGTGCCAGTAGTCCAACTAGCGTGCATGAGCAGTTCTTC. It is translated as CASSPTSVHEQFF.

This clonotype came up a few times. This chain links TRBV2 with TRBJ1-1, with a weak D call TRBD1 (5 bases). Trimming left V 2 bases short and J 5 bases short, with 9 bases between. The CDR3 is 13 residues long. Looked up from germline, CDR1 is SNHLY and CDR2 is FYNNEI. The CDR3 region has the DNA TGTGCCAGCAGTGAACCAGGGAGGACTGAAGCTTTCTTT. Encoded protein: CASSEPGRTEAFF. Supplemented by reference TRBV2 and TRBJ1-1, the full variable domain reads EPEVTQTPSHQVTQMGQEVILRCVPISNHLYFYWYRQILGQKVEFLVSFYNNEISEKSEIFDDQFSVERPDGSNFTLKIRSTKLEDSAMYFCASSEPGRTEAFFGQGTRLTVV.